The T cell receptor (beta chain) under discussion was sequenced for a study of blood T cells in healthy people across ages. The authors ran a second PCR of roughly 6 to 12 cycles using a sample-barcoded 5' primer and a J-beta primer mix. Each CDR3 protein gets one entry after TCRdb re-called the 5' RACE reads with MiXCR. The table lists over 1,500,000 distinct CDR3 sequences, around half of them singletons, with around 2.1% in the top ten. The sample providers were healthy Caucasian people from Russia, aged about 6 to 100. Each individual donor underwent a draw of approximately 9.8 milliliters of peripheral blood. V was clipped by 0 bases and J by 0 bases; unmatched bases: 10. The germline CDR1 and CDR2 sequences are DFQATT and SNEGSKA (reference sequence). There are 18 residues in the CDR3.

The clonotype comes from a woman in her 40s in good health. The J gene is TRBJ2-1, the V gene TRBV20-1; TRBD2 agrees at 8 bases. Sequenced sample: blood. The CDR3 protein is CSARDKVKRGSSYNEQFF. The CDR3, as DNA: TGCAGTGCTAGAGATAAAGTGAAGCGGGGGAGCTCCTACAATGAGCAGTTCTTC.